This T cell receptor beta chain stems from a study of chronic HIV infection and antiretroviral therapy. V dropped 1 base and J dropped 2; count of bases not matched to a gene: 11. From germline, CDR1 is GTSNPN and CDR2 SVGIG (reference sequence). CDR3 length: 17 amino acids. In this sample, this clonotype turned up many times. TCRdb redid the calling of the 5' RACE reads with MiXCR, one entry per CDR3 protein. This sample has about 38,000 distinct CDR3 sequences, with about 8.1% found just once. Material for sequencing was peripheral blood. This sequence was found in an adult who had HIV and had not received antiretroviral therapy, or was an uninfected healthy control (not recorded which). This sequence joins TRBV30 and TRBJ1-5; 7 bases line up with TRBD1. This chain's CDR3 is CAWSGKTGSFGNQPQHF. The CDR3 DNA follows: TGTGCCTGGAGTGGCAAGACAGGGTCATTTGGCAATCAGCCCCAGCATTTT.